This is a list of T cell receptor beta chains from one sample in a study of blood T cell repertoires in COVID-19. Profiling relied on immunoSEQ multiplex PCR, and the TCRdb table lists in-frame clones only, not all of them. The table records around 260,000 clones, approximately 85% of them present only once. The sequenced sample was PBMCs or T cells enriched from blood (not recorded which). The receptors were gathered from a woman aged 25 to 39 who had recovered from COVID-19. The conserved cysteine and the conserved F or W are not part of the CDR3 here.

V gene,CDR3 protein
TRBV19,ASSLQGEGYT
TRBV15,ATSRDPRLSTDTQY
TRBV5-8,ASSRRGWYPGPHSNQPQH
TRBV28,ASSLSQPQH
TRBV9,ASSVRGGTEAF
TRBV15,ATSPGTGSSTDTQY
TRBV19,ASSIVSESEQF
TRBV19,ASSIGTGAGGTEAF
TRBV28,ASSSTVTQGTRDQPQH
TRBV28,ASKGQGRGKGTIY
TRBV3-1/TRBV3-2,ASRRGQGTGVTGNTIY
TRBV9,ASSVETSGASYNEQF
TRBV5-1,ASRPFTGTNEKLF
TRBV25-1,ASSEQGGKTEAF
TRBV6-5,ASSYSTTGGEQY
TRBV28,ASSPLYEQY
TRBV5-5,ASSLRGGRATDTQY
TRBV5-1,ASSLAPGTDTQY
TRBV28,ASSLYKEGPLRYQNGEKLF
TRBV27,AQAPGGELF
TRBV30,AGTGGRGKTGELF
TRBV7-9,ASSSLPNQPQH
TRBV30,AWSRDRAYEQY
TRBV9,ASSPSNQGLEKLF
TRBV15,ATSRPVGELF
TRBV7-9,ASSGDRGWQPQH
TRBV27,ASSLSPEPLNEKLF
TRBV5-1,ASSFRGLAGGGVTDTQY
TRBV28,ASSPELAGTGELF
TRBV28,ASSGGRESTYEQY
TRBV5-1,ASSPGGVTDTQY
TRBV7-6,ASSLAHRGTGTNTGELF
TRBV21-1,ASSKGKTGEGTCGAQY
TRBV28,ASSTRIRGFGTSAAYEQY
TRBV21-1,ALTSFRVLDGYT
TRBV7-6,ASSLVPSGYNEQF
TRBV28,ASSLSPGAGTQY
TRBV29-1,SVVSSGGQSPYNEQF
TRBV19,ASSISGSVGELF
TRBV20-1,SASPPIGKLF
TRBV5-8,ASSSTRGWSFIH
TRBV29-1,SVEVGGGNTEAF
TRBV10-3,AISEEDYEQY
TRBV28,ASSLWGASTGFMGETQY
TRBV27,ASSFGREHNEQF